This entry is about one T cell receptor beta chain. This CDR3 comprises 13 residues. V was trimmed by 2 bases and J by 7 bases, leaving 14 bases between them. Germline V gene sequence: CDR1 GTSNPN, CDR2 SVGIG (reference sequence). Produced via immunoSEQ multiplex PCR; TCRdb's table is partial and in-frame only. The sample has roughly 16,000 clones, around 82% seen once. This sample is drawn from a study of PD-1 blockade in mismatch repair-deficient tumors. The TCR was taken from an adult with mismatch repair-deficient cancer. The chain joins TRBV30 to TRBJ1-2, with a possible D match to TRBD1 (5 bases). The material was PBMCs, obtained before pembrolizumab treatment. This CDR3 is CAWSMQGASGYTF. The CDR3 DNA follows: TGTGCCTGGAGTATGCAGGGAGCGAGTGGCTACACCTTC.